The present T cell receptor beta chain was sequenced within a study of cytomegalovirus exposure and HLA in healthy donors. 13 Jbeta primers and 60 Vbeta primers were used for the PCR. Only in-frame clones appear in the TCRdb table, and some are missing; sequencing was by immunoSEQ multiplex PCR. This table holds 50,000 to 75,000 clones, about 83% found once. In this sample, this clone turned up a few times. Its antigen is as yet unknown. The germline V gene has CDR1 SGHDT and CDR2 YYEEEE. The CDR3 is 16 residues long. V lost 5 bases and J 2 bases, leaving 17 bases between the germline ends. Study results and limitations: Later on, an analysis showed TCR association rates differing by HLA locus, with DRB1 the most and HLA-C the fewest.

Sequencing input: PBMCs. The TCR sequence derives from a human donor in good health. The gene calls are TRBV5-6 and TRBJ1-5; D is possibly TRBD1 (5 bases). DNA for the CDR3: TGTGCCAGCAGTTTCGGGGCGGGAGGGGGCAATCAGCCCCAGCATTTT. Translation gives CASSFGAGGGNQPQHF.